The next 17 T cell receptor beta chains were all read from a single sample in a study of blood T cell repertoires in COVID-19. The assay was immunoSEQ multiplex PCR, and TCRdb's table has in-frame clones only and misses some. Found here are approximately 65,000 clones, 80% to 90% of them singletons; the top ten hold roughly 1.2%. Sequenced: peripheral blood. The receptors were gathered from a man aged 35-49 years with acute or convalescent COVID-19.

The chain uses TRBV2 and TRBJ1-5, with TRBD1 matching over 7 bases. Germline assignment: CDR1 SNHLY and CDR2 FYNNEI. Trimming took 6 bases from V and 4 from J; bases not matched to a gene: 6. The CDR3 loop spans 14 amino acids. The CDR3 loop is CASRMGQRNQPQHF. In nucleotides, the CDR3 is TGTGCCAGCAGGATGGGACAGCGTAATCAGCCCCAGCATTTT.

By its share, this clone is medium-sized. The V and J genes are TRBV7-2 and TRBJ2-7; tentatively, D is TRBD1 (5 bases). Germline CDR1 is SGHTA and CDR2 is FQGNSA. Trimming shortened V by 5 bases and J by 1 base, and 15 bases separated the two germline ends. The CDR3 sequence is 15 residues long. The CDR3: CASSLDWGLSYEQYF. The CDR3 DNA follows: TGTGCCAGCAGCCTAGACTGGGGCCTTTCCTACGAGCAGTACTTC.

The chain employs TRBV2 and TRBJ1-1; D gene unclear. The CDR3 contains 12 residues. Germline CDR1 and CDR2: SNHLY and FYNNEI. The V end lost 8 bases, the J end lost 0 bases, and 7 bases lay between the germline ends. The CDR3 spells CASSRVNTEAFF. The CDR3, as DNA: TGTGCCAGCTCGAGGGTGAACACTGAAGCTTTCTTT. The entire variable domain, with the rest obtained from reference TRBV2 and TRBJ1-1, is as follows: EPEVTQTPSHQVTQMGQEVILRCVPISNHLYFYWYRQILGQKVEFLVSFYNNEISEKSEIFDDQFSVERPDGSNFTLKIRSTKLEDSAMYFCASSRVNTEAFFGQGTRLTVV.

The genes are TRBV7-2 and TRBJ2-1, with 8 bases fitting TRBD2. The germline CDR1 and CDR2 sequences are SGHTA and FQGNSA. The CDR3 has 15 amino acids. Germline trimming cut 4 bases from V and 0 bases from J; bases unmatched to any gene: 2. The CDR3 DNA reads TGTGCCAGCAGCTCCGGGGGGGCCTCCTACAATGAGCAGTTCTTC. Translated: CASSSGGASYNEQFF.

This chain connects TRBV3-1 (or the pseudogene TRBV3-2) to TRBJ1-2; TRBD1 aligns across 8 bases. The CDR3 is 17 amino acids. J lost 1 base, V lost 7 bases, and 14 bases had no gene match. The germline gives CDR1 LGHDT, CDR2 YNNKEL (reference sequence). CDR3 coding DNA: TGTGCCAGCAAAGACACGACAGGGGCCGAGCTTAACTATGGCTACACCTTC. It encodes CASKDTTGAELNYGYTF.

V is TRBV6-5 and J is TRBJ2-5; tentatively, D is TRBD2 (5 bases). V lost 2 bases and J lost 1, with 11 bases in between. There are 15 residues in the CDR3. Germline-derived CDR1 and CDR2 are MNHEY and SVGAGI. As DNA, the CDR3 is TGTGCCAGCAGTTACCTACACAGCGGCCAAGAGACCCAGTACTTC. It is translated as CASSYLHSGQETQYF.

The chain recombines TRBV10-3 with TRBJ2-1, with 8 nucleotides matching TRBD2. V trimming: 0 bases; J trimming: 1 base; junction bases outside the gene matches: 2. The CDR3 spans 16 residues. From germline, CDR1 is ENHRY and CDR2 SYGVKD. DNA of the CDR3: TGTGCCATCAGTGAGTCCCGCGGGGGGTCCTACAATGAGCAGTTCTTC. This encodes CAISESRGGSYNEQFF.

The chain uses TRBV29-1 and TRBJ1-5; maybe TRBD1 (6 bases). The ends were cut back, 0 bases at V and 11 bases at J, with 14 bases in the middle. This CDR3 region has 13 residues. Germline loops: CDR1 SQVTM, CDR2 ANQGSEA. In DNA, the CDR3 is TGCAGCGTTGAAGATCCTCAGGGGCAAGCCCAGCATTTT. Protein sequence: CSVEDPQGQAQHF.

The chain couples TRBV5-1 to TRBJ1-2; 7 nucleotides match TRBD1. This CDR3 is 16 amino acids long. Unmatched junction bases numbered 8, after V lost 3 bases and J lost 0 bases. CDR1 is SGHRS, CDR2 YFSETQ, per germline. CDR3: CASSSQTGTSNYGYTF. DNA of the CDR3: TGCGCCAGCAGCTCACAGACAGGGACATCTAACTATGGCTACACCTTC.

The V gene is TRBV5-5, the J gene TRBJ2-2; D is undetermined. V was pared by 7 bases and J by 8 bases, with 12 bases between. In germline, CDR1 is SGHKS, CDR2 YYEKEE (reference sequence). There are 12 residues in the CDR3. The CDR3, as DNA: TGTGCCAGCGCTGTTGGTGAGGGGGAGCTGTTTTTT. Translation: CASAVGEGELFF.

In this sample, this clone turned up a few times. The chain joins TRBV30 to TRBJ2-5; 9 nucleotides match TRBD1. CDR3 size: 13 residues. Germline-derived CDR1 and CDR2 are GTSNPN and SVGIG (reference sequence). The V segment lost 4 bases and the J segment 7 bases; nucleotides outside the gene matches: 7. CDR3 nucleotide sequence: TGTGCCTGGACGGGACAGGGTTTTCGGACCCAGTACTTC. This gives the protein CAWTGQGFRTQYF.

The gene calls are TRBV4-1 and TRBJ1-5, with D possibly TRBD1 on 6 matching bases. Trimming left V 0 bases short and J 6 bases short, with 12 bases between. Looked up from germline, CDR1 is MGHRA and CDR2 is YSYEKL. The CDR3 is 15 amino acids. The chain's CDR3 is CASSQEGGVPQPQHF. DNA for the CDR3: TGCGCCAGCAGCCAAGAAGGGGGGGTACCTCAGCCCCAGCATTTT.

The V and J genes are TRBV19 and TRBJ2-5, with 7 nucleotides matching TRBD2. J gave up 0 bases and V 6 bases, and 10 bases lay outside the gene matches. This CDR3 is built from 16 residues. Germline CDR1 and CDR2: LNHDA and SQIVND (reference sequence). Here the CDR3 DNA reads TGTGCCAGTAGCCCCCTCACAGCGGGGAACCAAGAGACCCAGTACTTC. The encoded protein is CASSPLTAGNQETQYF. Based on the CDR3 plus reference TRBV19 and TRBJ2-5, the full variable domain is DGGITQSPKYLFRKEGQNVTLSCEQNLNHDAMYWYRQDPGQGLRLIYYSQIVNDFQKGDIAEGYSVSREKKESFPLTVTSAQKNPTAFYLCASSPLTAGNQETQYFGPGTRLLVL.

The CDR3 reads CASSLAAAGDLYSNQPQHF. The CDR3 DNA reads as TGTGCCAGCAGCTTGGCGGCGGCGGGGGATTTATATAGCAATCAGCCCCAGCATTTT. V gene TRBV5-8 combines with J gene TRBJ1-5, with a weak D call TRBD1 (5 bases). The CDR3 totals 19 residues. The germline V gene has CDR1 SGHTS and CDR2 YDEGEE. V was clipped by 0 bases and J by 0 bases, with 19 bases between them.

The J gene is TRBJ2-5, the V gene TRBV11-2; tentatively, D is TRBD2 (7 bases). CDR1 and CDR2 from the germline V gene are SGHAT and FQNNGV. The CDR3 has 18 amino acids. The V end was cut by 5 bases, the J end by 0 bases, with 22 bases between. CDR3 residues: CASSPRLGGGQYQETQYF. As DNA, the CDR3 is TGTGCCAGCAGCCCCCGACTAGGGGGGGGCCAGTACCAAGAGACCCAGTACTTC.

This rearrangement joins TRBV7-9 to TRBJ2-7; unclear D gene. The CDR3 loop spans 17 amino acids. Germline CDR1 and CDR2: SEHNR and FQNEAQ (reference sequence). Trimming took 5 bases from V and 0 from J, leaving 20 bases between them. The CDR3 DNA sequence: TGTGCCAGCAGCCCTCCCTTTCGACTGCCGTCCTCCTACGAGCAGTACTTC. Amino acids: CASSPPFRLPSSYEQYF.

V and J are TRBV9 and TRBJ2-7; TRBD2 agrees at 8 bases. The CDR3 runs 15 residues. Looked up from germline, CDR1 is SGDLS and CDR2 is YYNGEE. The ends lost 0 bases at V and 2 bases at J; junction bases unmatched: 4. This CDR3 reads CASSVETSGPYEQYF. CDR3 bases: TGTGCCAGCAGCGTAGAAACTAGCGGTCCCTACGAGCAGTACTTC.